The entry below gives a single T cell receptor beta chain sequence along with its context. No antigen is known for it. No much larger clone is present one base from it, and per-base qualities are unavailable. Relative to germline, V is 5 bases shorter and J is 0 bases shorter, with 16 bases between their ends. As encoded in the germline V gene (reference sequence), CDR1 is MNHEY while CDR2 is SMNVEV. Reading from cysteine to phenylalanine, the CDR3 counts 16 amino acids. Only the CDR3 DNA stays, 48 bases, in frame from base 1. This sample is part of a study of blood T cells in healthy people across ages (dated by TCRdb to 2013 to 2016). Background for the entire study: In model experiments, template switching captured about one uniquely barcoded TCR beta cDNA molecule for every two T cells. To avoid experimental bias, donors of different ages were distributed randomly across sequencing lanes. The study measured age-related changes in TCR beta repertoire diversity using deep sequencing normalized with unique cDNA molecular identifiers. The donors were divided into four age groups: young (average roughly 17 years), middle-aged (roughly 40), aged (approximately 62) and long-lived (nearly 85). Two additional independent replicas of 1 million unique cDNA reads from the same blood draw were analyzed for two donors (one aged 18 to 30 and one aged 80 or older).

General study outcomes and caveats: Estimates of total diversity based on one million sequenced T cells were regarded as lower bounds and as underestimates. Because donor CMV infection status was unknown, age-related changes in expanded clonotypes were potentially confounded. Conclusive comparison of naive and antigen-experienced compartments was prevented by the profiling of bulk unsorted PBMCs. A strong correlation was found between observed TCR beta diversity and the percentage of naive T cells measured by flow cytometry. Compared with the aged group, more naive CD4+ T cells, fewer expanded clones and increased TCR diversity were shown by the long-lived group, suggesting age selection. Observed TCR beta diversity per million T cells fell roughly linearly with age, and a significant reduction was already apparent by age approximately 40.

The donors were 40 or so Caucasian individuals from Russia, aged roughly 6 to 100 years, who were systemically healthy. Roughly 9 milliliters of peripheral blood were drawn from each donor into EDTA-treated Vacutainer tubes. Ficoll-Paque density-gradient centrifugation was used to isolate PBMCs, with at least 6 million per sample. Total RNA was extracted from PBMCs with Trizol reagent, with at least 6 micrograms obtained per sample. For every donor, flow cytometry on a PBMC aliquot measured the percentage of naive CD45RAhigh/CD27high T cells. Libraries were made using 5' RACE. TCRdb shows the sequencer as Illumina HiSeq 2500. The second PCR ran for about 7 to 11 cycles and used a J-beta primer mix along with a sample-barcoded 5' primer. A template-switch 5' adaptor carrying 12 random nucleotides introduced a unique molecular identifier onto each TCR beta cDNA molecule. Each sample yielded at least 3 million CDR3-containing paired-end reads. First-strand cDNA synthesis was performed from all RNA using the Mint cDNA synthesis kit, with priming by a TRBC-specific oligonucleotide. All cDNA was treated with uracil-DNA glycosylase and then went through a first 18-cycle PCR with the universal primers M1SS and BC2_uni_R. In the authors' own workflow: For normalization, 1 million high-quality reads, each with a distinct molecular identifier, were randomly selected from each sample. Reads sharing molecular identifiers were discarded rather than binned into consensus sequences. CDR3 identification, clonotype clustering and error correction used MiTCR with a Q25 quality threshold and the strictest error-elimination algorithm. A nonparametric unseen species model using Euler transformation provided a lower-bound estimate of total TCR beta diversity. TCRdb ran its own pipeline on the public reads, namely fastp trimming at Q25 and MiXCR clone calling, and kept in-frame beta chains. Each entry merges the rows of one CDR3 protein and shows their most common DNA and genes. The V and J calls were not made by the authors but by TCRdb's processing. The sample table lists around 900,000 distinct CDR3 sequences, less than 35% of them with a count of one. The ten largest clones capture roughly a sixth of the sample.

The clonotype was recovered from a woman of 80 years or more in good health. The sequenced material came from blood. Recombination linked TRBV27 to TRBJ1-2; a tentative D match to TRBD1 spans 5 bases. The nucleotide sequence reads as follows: TGTGCCAGCAGTCCGGGGAGGGGCGAGGCTAACTATGGCTACACCTTC. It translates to CASSPGRGEANYGYTF.